These T cell receptor beta chains were read from a single sample in a study of T cell repertoires in cytomegalovirus infection. A single record per CDR3 protein comes from TCRdb applying MiXCR to the reads. The sample gives around 490,000 distinct CDR3 sequences, approximately 25% of which show up once; 13% is in the top ten. Sequences were obtained from PBMCs. The receptors come from a human donor in good health (CMV status not recorded). Some clones in this sample may be carry-over from other donors' samples. Both conserved end residues are part of each CDR3. Each record gives: clone size, V gene, D gene, J gene, CDR3 protein, CDR3 DNA. The D gene is left open where the match is weak. A clone size is listed for some rows: how often the clone was seen (once, few, many), or a class if it is expanded.

.	TRBV12-3/TRBV12-4	.	TRBJ1-3	CASSLVVGGSGNTIYF	TGTGCCAGCAGTTTAGTAGTTGGCGGCTCTGGAAACACCATATATTTT
few	TRBV4-1	.	TRBJ1-2	CASSQDSGKGHGYTF	TGCGCCAGCAGCCAAGATTCGGGTAAAGGGCATGGCTACACCTTC
.	TRBV3-1	.	TRBJ2-7	CASSHDMITYEQYF	TGTGCCAGCAGCCATGATATGATAACCTACGAGCAGTACTTC
.	TRBV7-6	.	TRBJ2-5	CASRVRLAPKETQYF	TGTGCCAGCAGGGTCCGTCTAGCTCCTAAAGAGACCCAGTACTTC
.	TRBV6-2/TRBV6-3	.	TRBJ2-7	CASKLGSGLSYEQYF	TGTGCCAGCAAACTAGGATCAGGACTATCCTACGAGCAGTACTTC
.	TRBV19	.	TRBJ1-1	CASGGGLQNTEAFF	TGTGCCAGCGGTGGGGGACTTCAGAACACTGAAGCTTTCTTT
.	TRBV3-1	.	TRBJ2-1	CASSQDIGLARANEQFF	TGTGCCAGCAGCCAAGATATTGGGCTAGCGCGAGCCAATGAGCAGTTCTTC
few	TRBV7-9	.	TRBJ2-3	CASRRIEGTDTQYF	TGTGCCAGCAGACGTATCGAGGGCACGGATACGCAGTATTTT
few	TRBV3-1	.	TRBJ2-1	CASSQDLGHEQFF	TGTGCCAGCAGCCAAGACTTGGGCCATGAGCAGTTCTTC
many	TRBV7-8	.	TRBJ2-3	CASSLKGDDTDTQYF	TGTGCCAGCAGCTTAAAGGGTGATGACACAGATACGCAGTATTTT
.	TRBV24-1	.	TRBJ2-3	CATSDSPGRDTTPDTQYF	TGTGCCACCAGTGATTCCCCCGGAAGGGACACCACACCAGATACGCAGTATTTT
.	TRBV7-7	TRBD2	TRBJ2-1	CASSLAMTSGRASEQFF	TGTGCTAGCAGCTTGGCGATGACTAGCGGGAGGGCCAGTGAGCAGTTCTTC
many	TRBV7-2	TRBD1	TRBJ1-1	CASILMGQSIEAFF	TGTGCCAGCATCTTAATGGGACAGTCGATTGAAGCTTTCTTT
once	TRBV10-3	TRBD2	TRBJ2-7	CAISESGSGRAEQYF	TGTGCCATCAGTGAGTCGGGTAGCGGGAGGGCCGAGCAGTACTTC
.	TRBV3-1	.	TRBJ2-7	CASSQVGGRSEQYF	TGTGCCAGCAGCCAAGTAGGGGGACGTAGCGAGCAGTACTTC
.	TRBV7-9	.	TRBJ2-3	CASSPERAPPRGSQYF	TGTGCCAGCAGCCCAGAGAGGGCCCCCCCCCGGGGATCGCAGTATTTT
few	TRBV30	.	TRBJ1-1	CAWSDSNTEAFF	TGTGCCTGGTCGGACAGTAACACTGAAGCTTTCTTT
few	TRBV7-2	TRBD2	TRBJ2-5	CASSLGRRVAGAGETQYF	TGTGCCAGCAGCTTAGGCAGGAGGGTAGCGGGAGCGGGGGAGACCCAGTACTTC
.	TRBV3-1	TRBD1	TRBJ2-3	CASSLGTAASTDTQYF	TGTGCCAGCAGCCTCGGGACAGCCGCTAGCACAGATACGCAGTATTTT
.	TRBV20-1	TRBD1	TRBJ2-4	CSANRGPAKNIQYF	TGCAGTGCAAACAGGGGGCCGGCCAAAAACATTCAGTACTTC
.	TRBV6-2/TRBV6-3	.	TRBJ2-1	CAAGAGNEQFF	TGTGCGGCCGGGGCAGGCAATGAGCAGTTCTTC
.	TRBV12-3/TRBV12-4	TRBD1	TRBJ2-7	CASSATGVEQYF	TGTGCCAGCAGTGCCACAGGGGTAGAGCAGTACTTC
.	TRBV19	TRBD1	TRBJ2-3	CASRRTGPENTQYF	TGTGCCAGTAGGAGGACAGGGCCGGAAAATACGCAGTATTTT
few	TRBV4-1	TRBD2	TRBJ2-7	CASSQYTGTSSEQYF	TGCGCCAGCAGCCAGTACACCGGGACTAGCAGCGAGCAGTACTTC
few	TRBV7-8	.	TRBJ2-7	CASSQDTFSYEQYF	TGTGCCAGCAGCCAGGACACGTTTTCCTACGAGCAGTACTTC
few	TRBV19	TRBD2	TRBJ2-2	CASSSRRRTSGKNTGELFF	TGTGCCAGTAGTTCCCGCCGCCGGACTAGCGGAAAGAACACCGGGGAGCTGTTTTTT
many	TRBV7-2	TRBD2	TRBJ2-1	CASSSIRLAGYNEQFF	TGTGCCAGCAGCTCAATTCGACTAGCGGGCTACAATGAGCAGTTCTTC
.	TRBV18	TRBD1	TRBJ2-5	CASSPVPGQGETQYF	TGTGCCAGCTCACCAGTTCCGGGACAGGGGGAGACCCAGTACTTC
few	TRBV12-3/TRBV12-4	.	TRBJ1-1	CASSPILTGPTEAFF	TGTGCCAGCAGCCCGATACTAACAGGGCCCACTGAAGCTTTCTTT
.	TRBV11-3	.	TRBJ2-2	CASSYGHGELFF	TGTGCCAGCAGCTACGGGCACGGGGAGCTGTTTTTT
.	TRBV20-1	TRBD2	TRBJ2-5	CSASSLAGRQETQYF	TGCAGTGCTAGTTCGTTAGCGGGCAGACAAGAGACCCAGTACTTC